This passage covers 13 T cell receptor beta chains from one sample sequenced in a study of post-analysis software for immune sequencing data. Their cognate antigens are unknown. The library was made from cDNA and included unique molecular identifiers. Via MiXCR, TCRdb re-called the PCR reads, giving one row per CDR3 protein. The table shows 650,000 to 900,000 distinct CDR3 sequences, with just over 45% occurring only once. Study results and caveats: Compared with controls, patients had more of roughly five TRBV segments, including TRBV5-6, TRBV5-1 and TRBV20-1.

Sequencing was done on a sample of blood. Receptor source: a girl aged 10 to 17 with multiple sclerosis.

The chain has TRBV28 and TRBJ2-3, with D perhaps matching TRBD1 (6 bases). V dropped 7 bases and J dropped 1 base, with 12 bases sitting between them. From germline, CDR1 is MDHEN and CDR2 SYDVKM. This CDR3 spans 14 amino acids. CDR3 loop: CASIPGHRTDTQYF. CDR3 coding DNA: TGTGCCAGCATCCCGGGACACCGCACAGATACGCAGTATTTT.

This clonotype has just a few counts. The genes are TRBV7-2 and TRBJ2-7, with 10 bases matching TRBD2. V dropped 1 base and J dropped 2; count of bases not matched to a gene: 8. This CDR3 has 17 residues. CDR1 and CDR2 (germline): SGHTA, FQGNSA. The CDR3 region is CASSLGASGSPPYEQYF. Written as DNA, the CDR3 is TGTGCCAGCAGCTTAGGGGCTAGCGGGAGCCCCCCCTACGAGCAGTACTTC.

The chain has TRBV12-3 or TRBV12-4 and TRBJ2-4; D call uncertain. The DNA end is more similar to TRBJ2-7, so the J call may be wrong. The CDR3 runs to 13 residues. CDR3 loop: CASSAGFTYEQYF. In DNA form, the CDR3 reads TGTGCCAGCAGTGCCGGATTCACCTACGAGCAGTACTTC.

This clonotype showed up just a few times. The V and J genes are TRBV20-1 and TRBJ2-7, with 7 bases matching TRBD1. With 5 bases clipped from V and 1 base from J, the junction kept 17 bases outside the gene matches. The length of the CDR3 is 17 residues. Germline CDR1 is DFQATT and CDR2 is SNEGSKA (reference sequence). As DNA, the CDR3 is TGCAGTGCTGGCAGCCGGGACAGCGCTTATCTTTCCTACGAGCAGTACTTC. It is translated as CSAGSRDSAYLSYEQYF.

The chain joins TRBV6-1 to TRBJ2-5; the match to TRBD1 covers 10 bases. Trimming cost V 5 bases and J 3 bases; bases outside gene matches: 12. CDR1 MNHNS and CDR2 SASEGT come from the germline V gene. The CDR3 consists of 17 residues. The CDR3 reads CASSSLGDRGGKETQYF. As DNA, the CDR3 is TGTGCCAGCAGTAGCCTAGGGGACAGGGGAGGGAAAGAGACCCAGTACTTC.

The V and J genes are TRBV29-1 and TRBJ1-2; D is perhaps TRBD1 (6 bases). The CDR3 is made up of 13 amino acids. The V and J ends lost 4 bases and 5 bases respectively, with 14 bases between them. Germline loops: CDR1 SQVTM, CDR2 ANQGSEA. As DNA, the CDR3 is TGCAGCGTTGGAGTACAGGGTAATTATGGCTACACCTTC. Its protein product is CSVGVQGNYGYTF.

This clonotype has more than one count but fewer than ten. The V gene is TRBV10-2, the J gene TRBJ2-3; D is undetermined. Germline-derived CDR1 and CDR2 are WSHSY and SAAADI. V lost 3 bases, J lost 6 bases, and 4 bases lay in between. The CDR3 is 11 amino acids. CDR3 DNA sequence: TGCGCCAGCAGTGACGCGGATACGCAGTATTTT. It is translated as CASSDADTQYF.

Only a few counts were recorded for this clonotype. The chain uses TRBV7-2 and TRBJ2-3, with 9 bases lining up with TRBD2. The CDR3 runs to 16 residues. Germline V gene sequence: CDR1 SGHTA, CDR2 FQGNSA. V was clipped by 4 bases and J by 8 bases; unmatched bases: 13. CDR3 DNA sequence: TGTGCCAGCAGCTCAATCCCTGGGACTAGCTTGTGTACGCAGTATTTT. Its protein product is CASSSIPGTSLCTQYF.

Concerning this clonotype: This may stem from a read error, because a much larger clone lies one nucleotide away. The genes are TRBV10-3 and TRBJ2-4; 7 bases line up with TRBD1. The DNA end is more similar to TRBJ2-7, so the J call may be wrong. The CDR3 length is 14 residues. Germline V gene data show CDR1 as ENHRY and CDR2 as SYGVKD. The DNA for the CDR3 is TGTGCCATCAGTGAGTCGACAGGGACCCACGAGCAGTACTTC. Residues: CAISESTGTHEQYF.

The V and J genes are TRBV4-1 and TRBJ1-6; 8 nucleotides match TRBD1. There are 14 residues in the CDR3. Germline values: CDR1 MGHRA, CDR2 YSYEKL. Trimming removed 1 base from V and 18 bases from J; junction bases left unmatched: 11. The CDR3 protein is CASSQGPQGETPHF. The CDR3 DNA reads TGCGCCAGCAGCCAAGGCCCACAGGGGGAGACCCCCCACTTT.

The chain recombines TRBV24-1 with TRBJ2-1, with D possibly being TRBD1 (6 bases). Germline V gene lookup returns CDR1 KGHDR and CDR2 SFDVKD. The CDR3 has 16 residues. Trimming took off 5 bases at V and 2 bases at J, with 15 bases between the two ends. The CDR3: CATSGQSQGTYNEQFF. CDR3 nucleotide sequence: TGTGCCACCAGTGGACAAAGCCAGGGGACCTACAATGAGCAGTTCTTC.

The chain couples TRBV5-1 to TRBJ1-4; 8 nucleotides agree with TRBD1. Trimming cost V 0 bases and J 1 base; bases outside gene matches: 11. This CDR3 has 19 amino acids. The germline gives CDR1 SGHRS, CDR2 YFSETQ. The CDR3 loop is CASSLDAWQGAGTNEKLFF. Written as DNA, the CDR3 is TGCGCCAGCAGCTTGGATGCCTGGCAGGGGGCTGGAACTAATGAAAAACTGTTTTTT.

In this sample, this clonotype turned up a few times. The J gene is TRBJ2-5, the V gene TRBV12-3 or TRBV12-4; TRBD2 might be the D (5 bases). V lost 2 bases to trimming and J lost 3 bases, with 10 bases between them. The CDR3 is 14 amino acids. The CDR3 here is CASSLHREEETQYF. The DNA of the CDR3 is TGTGCCAGCAGTTTACACCGGGAAGAAGAGACCCAGTACTTC.